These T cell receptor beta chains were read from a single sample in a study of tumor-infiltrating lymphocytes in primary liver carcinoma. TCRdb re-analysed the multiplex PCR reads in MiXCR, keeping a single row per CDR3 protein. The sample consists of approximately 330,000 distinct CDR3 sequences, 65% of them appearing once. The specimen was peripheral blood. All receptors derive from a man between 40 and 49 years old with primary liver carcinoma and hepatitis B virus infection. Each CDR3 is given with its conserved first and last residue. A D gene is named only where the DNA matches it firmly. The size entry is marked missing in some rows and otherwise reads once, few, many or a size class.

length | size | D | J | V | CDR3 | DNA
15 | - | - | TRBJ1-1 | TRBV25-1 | CASSEARVQDTEASF | TGTGCCAGCAGTGAAGCGCGGGTTCAGGACACTGAAGCTTCCTTT
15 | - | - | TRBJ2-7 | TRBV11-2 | CASSLCSQESSEQYF | TGTGCCAGTAGTTTATGTAGCCAGGAATCTTCGGAGCAGTACTTC
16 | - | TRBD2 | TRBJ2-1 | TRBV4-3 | CASSPAGLVLNNEQFF | TGCGCCAGCAGCCCTGCGGGACTAGTGCTGAACAATGAACAGTTCTTC
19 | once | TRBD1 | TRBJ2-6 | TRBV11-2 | CASSGPPGQRPSGANVLTF | TGTGCCAGCAGCGGGCCCCCGGGACAGCGGCCCTCTGGGGCCAACGTCCTGACTTTC
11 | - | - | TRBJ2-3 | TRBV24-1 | CVTSVSDTQYF | TGTGTCACCAGTGTTTCGGATACGCAGTATTTT
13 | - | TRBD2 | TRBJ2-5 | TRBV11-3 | CASSRGGVETQYF | TGTGCCAGTAGCCGGGGGGGAGTCGAGACCCAGTACTTC
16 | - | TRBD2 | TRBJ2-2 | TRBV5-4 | CASGLGLAGNTGELFF | TGTGCCAGCGGCTTGGGACTAGCGGGAAATACCGGGGAGCTGTTTTTT
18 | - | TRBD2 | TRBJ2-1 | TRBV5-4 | CASSYRTNGRAAYNEQFF | TGTGCCAGCAGCTACAGGACTAACGGGAGGGCCGCCTACAATGAGCAGTTCTTC
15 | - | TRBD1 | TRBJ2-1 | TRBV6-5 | CASSYIGQGRNEQFF | TGTGCCAGCAGTTATATAGGACAGGGTCGCAATGAGCAGTTCTTT
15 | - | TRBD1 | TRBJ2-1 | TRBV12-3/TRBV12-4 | CASSFWDRVNNEQFF | TGTGCCAGCAGTTTTTGGGACAGGGTTAACAATGAGCAGTTCTTC
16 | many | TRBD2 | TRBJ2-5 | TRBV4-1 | CASSQAGTSPLETQYF | TGCGCCAGCAGCCAGGCCGGGACTAGCCCATTGGAGACCCAGTACTTC
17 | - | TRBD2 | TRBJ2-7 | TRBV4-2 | CASSQRTSAGGSNEQYF | TGTGCCAGCAGCCAAAGAACCTCAGCGGGAGGGTCCAACGAGCAGTACTTC
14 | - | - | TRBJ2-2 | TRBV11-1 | CASSTGFNVGELFF | TGTGCCAGCAGTACGGGTTTCAACGTCGGGGAGCTGTTTTTT
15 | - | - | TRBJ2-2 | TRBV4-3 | CASSQGDKDTGELFF | TGCGCCAGTAGCCAAGGGGACAAGGACACCGGGGAGCTGTTTTTT
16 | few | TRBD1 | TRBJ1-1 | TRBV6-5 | CAVHAGTGGGYTEAFF | TGTGCCGTCCATGCCGGGACAGGGGGCGGGTACACTGAAGCTTTCTTT
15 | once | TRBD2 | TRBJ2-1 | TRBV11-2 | CSSSSFTSGSRSMVF | TGTTCCAGCAGCTCCTTCACTAGCGGGTCCCGTAGCATGGTATTC
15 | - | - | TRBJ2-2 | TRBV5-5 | CASSFETARCGEPFF | TGTGCCAGCAGCTTCGAAACAGCGAGATGTGGGGAGCCGTTTTTT
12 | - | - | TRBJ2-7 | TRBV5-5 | CASSFTTTEQYF | TGTGCCAGCAGCTTTACTACCACCGAGCAGTACTTC
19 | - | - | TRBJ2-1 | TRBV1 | CTSSQLKASALSSYNEQFF | TGCACCAGCAGCCAGCTAAAGGCTAGCGCGTTAAGCTCCTACAATGAGCAGTTCTTC
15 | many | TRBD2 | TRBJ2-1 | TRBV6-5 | CASSRRLAHNNEQFF | TGTGCCAGCAGTCGTCGACTAGCGCATAACAATGAGCAGTTCTTC
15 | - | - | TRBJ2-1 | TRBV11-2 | CTSSLGRESYNEQFF | TGTACCAGCAGCTTGGGTAGGGAATCCTACAATGAACAGTTCTTC
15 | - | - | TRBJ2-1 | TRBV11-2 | CASSLDRDRYNEQSF | TGTGCCAGCAGCTTAGATAGGGACCGCTACAATGAGCAGTCCTTC
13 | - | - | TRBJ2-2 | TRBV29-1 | CSVRGAVTGELFF | TGCAGCGTCAGAGGCGCGGTAACCGGGGAGCTGTTTTTT
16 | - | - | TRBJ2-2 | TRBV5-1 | CASSPLEGANTGELFF | TGCGCCAGCAGCCCACTGGAGGGGGCGAACACCGGGGAGCTGTTTTTT
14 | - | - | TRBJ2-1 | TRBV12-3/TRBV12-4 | CAGPPYLSHNEQFF | TGTGCGGGTCCCCCCTACCTCTCCCACAATGAGCAGTTCTTC
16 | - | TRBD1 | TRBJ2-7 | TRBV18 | CASSPFRDRGANEQYF | TGTGCCAGCTCACCCTTCCGGGACAGGGGGGCCAACGAGCAGTACTTC
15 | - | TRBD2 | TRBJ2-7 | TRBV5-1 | CASSLLAGGFYEQYF | TGCGCCAGCAGTCTACTAGCGGGAGGTTTCTACGAGCAGTACTTC
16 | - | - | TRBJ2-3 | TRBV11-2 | CTSSLRRGYSIDTQYF | TGTACCAGCAGCTTACGGAGGGGGTATAGCATAGATACGCAGTATTTT
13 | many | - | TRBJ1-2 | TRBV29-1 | CSVEVDPTGGYTF | TGCAGCGTTGAAGTGGACCCGACGGGTGGCTACACCTTC
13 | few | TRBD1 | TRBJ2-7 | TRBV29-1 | CGVLETGTYEQYF | TGCGGCGTTCTTGAGACAGGGACCTACGAGCAGTATTTC